This TCR beta chain was recovered during a study of T cells in Graves' hyperthyroidism and ophthalmopathy. The germline V gene encodes CDR1 SGHVS and CDR2 FQNEAQ. The V end was cut by 4 bases, the J end by 1 base, with 12 bases between. The CDR3 spans 15 residues. Study-level findings and limits: Expanded thyroid clonotypes (above 0.001) were mostly also found in blood.

Amplification yielded TCR beta CDR3 regions, with RNA transcripts as the source. The primer set for the first-round RT-PCR of the TCR CDR3 was HTBI. TCRdb processed the multiplex PCR reads anew with MiXCR; each CDR3 protein has one entry. The sample contains under 350,000 distinct CDR3 sequences, roughly 18% of which appear only once. Stable disease denoted Graves' hyperthyroidism without ophthalmopathy progression within 18 months. Every diagnosis used clinical symptoms, serum thyroxine and TRAb, thyroid ultrasound and orbital computed tomography. Over 8 ml fresh peripheral blood yielded the PBMCs. This clonotype was recorded many times. Its antigen is still unknown.

The chain couples TRBV7-8 to TRBJ2-3, with D perhaps given as TRBD1 or TRBD2 (7 bases each). Input material: blood. The sequence derives from a woman aged 45-59 years with Graves' hyperthyroidism. For the CDR3, the DNA is TGTGCCAGCAGCTCAGGGGGGGGGGGCACAGATACGCAGTATTTT. The encoded protein is CASSSGGGGTDTQYF.